This note documents a single T cell receptor (beta chain) sequence. This receptor's antigen is unknown. Base-call qualities are not available, and no considerably larger clone is one nucleotide away. The cohort consisted of approximately 670 healthy bone marrow donors. All cohort members were sampled while nominally healthy, although unrecorded immune exposures were likely present. The donor tested CMV seronegative, placing the donor among the roughly 350 seronegative members of the cohort. Each donor provided a peripheral blood sample, and peripheral blood mononuclear cells were used for TCR beta sequencing. The Qiagen DNeasy Blood Extraction Kit was used to extract genomic DNA from the blood cell samples. A distance of 6 bases separates the germline ends of V and J, which lose 4 bases and 6 bases respectively. Counted from cysteine to phenylalanine, this CDR3 has 11 amino acids. Kept here is only the CDR3 DNA, which spans 33 bases and is read in frame from base 1. Via the germline V gene, CDR1 is SGHRS and CDR2 YFSETQ.

The data stem from a study of cytomegalovirus exposure and HLA in healthy donors (dated 2017 in TCRdb). Describing the broader study: According to an earlier analysis of several hundred of the donors, roughly 180 million T cells yielded 90 million to 130 million unique TCR beta sequences and about 300 Gb of sequence data. Rather than using new phenotypic data, the later analysis identified candidate immune exposures from TCR beta sequences and from how often those sequences occurred across donors. HLA typing covered class I and class II loci at four-digit resolution. Around 320 gigabases of sequencing data and approximately 80 million unique TCR sequences were included in an early release covering about 620 HLA-typed donors. Alongside the repertoire data, information on donor age, sex, ethnicity and CMV serostatus was compiled. About five DR-DQ haplotypes were handled as single units for association and clustering, since linkage in the cohort was strong. Using immunosequencing, the study profiled T cell repertoires from 640 or so subjects and related those repertoires to cytomegalovirus serostatus. The study was designed to test whether signatures of past pathogen exposure could be identified by cataloging public T cell receptors. All discovery cohort repertoires had been generated using a single sequencing platform. A later analysis re-analyzed previously published TCR beta repertoires from approximately 670 donors and added high-resolution HLA genotyping to study TCR occurrence patterns. An earlier analysis of 587 of the donors applied high-throughput TCR beta sequencing to assess whether each TCR beta V gene segment acted as functional or pseudogenic. Genome-wide SNP genotypes for about 60% of the roughly 670 donors were used in a later genetic analysis, which treated that subset as a discovery cohort. The genetic ancestry cluster associated with self-reported Caucasian donors included around 76% of the roughly 410 genotyped donors. A separate validation cohort of about 110 different subjects was used in addition to the roughly 670-subject first cohort. Among 350 to 400 genotyped donors of the cohort, an average of about 240,000 unique TCR beta nucleotide sequences were sequenced per donor, 15% to 20% of them non-productive. Typing coverage differed by locus: A, B, C, DRB1 and DQB1 were typed in about 620-640 donors, DQA1 in around 500, DPA1 in around 600, and DPB1 in around 440. The study combined high-throughput TCR immunosequencing, statistical association of individual TCRs with disease status, and machine learning to predict cytomegalovirus infection status. On the study overall, not on this receptor specifically: In an earlier analysis of around 600 of the donors, most TCR beta V segments were observed in productive rearrangements about 87% or about 30% of the time, broadly matching IMGT annotations. Immune exposure information for the cohort was limited to CMV serostatus. When HLA alleles, especially DR and DQ, strongly co-occurred, TCR associations were difficult to assign to individual alleles. A cluster of highly shared sequence variants was judged likely to be a technical artifact of the sequencing pipeline. The earlier analysis of about 600 of the donors excluded some 16 rarely observed V segments, including chromosome 9 orphons, because counts were too low. At a false discovery rate of 0.05, a later analysis linked around 15,000 TCR beta sequences to specific HLA alleles. A further reported finding was that TCR beta sequences accurately predicted the HLA-A and HLA-B alleles for most subjects in the first cohort. Most TCR sequences were observed very rarely across donors, whereas some public TCRs were present in many individuals. Compared with equally common non-associated chains, HLA-associated TCR beta chains in a later analysis were more clonally expanded and had lower generation probabilities. In a later analysis, several top co-occurrence clusters were reported to appear linked to parvovirus B19, influenza, CMV and Epstein-Barr virus. Because the 87-base-pair reads could not distinguish some IMGT-functional V segments, including TRBV6-2 and TRBV6-3, those segments were excluded. Because some donors lacked HLA typing at each locus, the association tests relied only on the typed subset. Sequencing depth was assumed to be roughly uniform across donors in the presence/absence analyses, though that assumption may not hold. In the study, around 160 TCR beta chains were listed as associated with cytomegalovirus. Compared with the approximately 710-donor mean, donors in an Asian-associated ancestry cluster had fewer N-insertions in productive TCRs, according to a later genetic analysis. According to a later analysis, TCR association rates differed among HLA loci, with DRB1 alleles showing the most associated TCRs and HLA-C alleles showing the fewest. Three of the identified cytomegalovirus-associated TCR beta chains were confirmed in vitro to be specific for cytomegalovirus antigens. The cohort was sequenced for TCR beta chains only, and without alpha or paired-chain data the features that could be detected were limited. The authors suggested that the approach could potentially be extended to other disease states and immunological phenotypes. Linkage disequilibrium might explain the correlated functional status among segregating V segments, but an unknown experimental factor could not be ruled out. In both the original and validation cohorts, the classifier was reported to diagnose cytomegalovirus status with high specificity and sensitivity. An association between a missense DCLRE1C variant and V-gene and J-gene trimming of TCR beta chains was found in a later genetic analysis and replicated in an independent cohort. Most CMV-associated TCR beta chains appeared to be HLA-restricted in a later analysis, and the HLA associations seemed to be driven largely by CMV exposure.

Libraries came from the immunoSEQ multiplex PCR assay. For the multiplex PCR, a mixture combining 60 forward primers for TCR Vbeta segments and 13 reverse primers for TCR Jbeta segments was used. Amplification of the CDR3 region of rearranged TCR beta genes was performed with a multiplex PCR assay on genomic DNA. Amplified TCR beta libraries were sequenced as 87-base-pair reads on the Illumina HiSeq System. Under the source paper's analysis protocol: In a later analysis, 77 million or so unique TCR beta chains were counted across the 690 or so repertoires, and approximately 9.9 million of these chains were shared by at least two donors. Raw reads were error-corrected and collapsed into unique sequences by a nearest-neighbor algorithm in which closely related sequences were merged to remove PCR and sequencing errors. To assign V, D and J gene segments, CDR3 sequences were aligned to IMGT reference sequences. For a sequence to be retained, at least a six-nucleotide match to both a V gene segment and a J gene segment was required. A rearrangement was called productive if the CDR3 had no stop codons and remained in frame with V and J, and every other rearrangement was called non-productive. CDR3 was defined by IMGT convention, running from the second conserved V-encoded cysteine to the conserved J-encoded phenylalanine. The earlier analysis of 587 of the donors excluded any sequence lacking an unambiguous match to a single V gene segment. In an earlier analysis of around 590 of the donors, a V segment was called functional when productive rearrangements were above 56.7%, and segregating when the standard deviation between donors exceeded 5%. A statistical classification framework was built to diagnose cytomegalovirus status from the catalog of TCR beta chain sequences. In a later analysis, V and J genes were assigned by comparing TCR nucleotide sequences against IMGT/GENE-DB human TR gene sequences. The TCRdist pipeline was used in a later analysis to assign CDR3 sequences and most-parsimonious VDJ recombination scenarios. A later analysis defined each TCR beta chain by its CDR3 amino acid sequence plus V-gene family, and excluded reads lacking a unique V-gene family. As a way to deal with suspected cross-contamination and a sequencing artifact, a later analysis dropped 640 or so nucleotide sequences that were highly shared and had low generation probability. A later analysis calculated a clonal expansion index for each public chain from normalized within-repertoire ranks of inferred template counts. In a later analysis, generation probabilities were computed with a VDJ recombination model fitted to out-of-frame rearrangements, and the resulting probabilities were checked against IGoR. A later analysis scored TCR-TCR, TCR-HLA and TCR-CMV co-occurrence with hypergeometric tests, applying a repertoire-size bias correction to TCR pairs. False discovery rates were estimated in a later analysis by permuting HLA or CMV assignments 20 times. In a later analysis, co-occurring TCRs were grouped using DBSCAN, and TCRdist sequence similarity was added for clustering within HLA-allele-positive subsets. Repertoires with fewer than 30,000 or more than 120,000 public chains were left out of co-occurrence clustering, as were five repertoires with anomalous nucleotide sharing. TCRdb carries this immuneACCESS record with in-frame sequences only. Its versions omit some clonotypes, under half of them owing to an unresolved V gene in the studies checked, with the rest unexplained. V and J calls and clone size are those listed in that table; D and trimming were worked out from the DNA. The sample table contains about 120,000 clones; only one count was recorded for under 90% of them. The ten largest clones capture about 2% of the sample.

This TCR was sampled from a woman between 40 and 50 years old in good health and CMV-seronegative. The rearrangement joined TRBV5-1 to TRBJ2-3; the D gene lacks a confident call. Sequencing input: PBMCs. The CDR3 has the sequence CASSLEDTQYF. The DNA is as follows: TGCGCCAGCAGCCTCGAGGATACGCAGTATTTT.